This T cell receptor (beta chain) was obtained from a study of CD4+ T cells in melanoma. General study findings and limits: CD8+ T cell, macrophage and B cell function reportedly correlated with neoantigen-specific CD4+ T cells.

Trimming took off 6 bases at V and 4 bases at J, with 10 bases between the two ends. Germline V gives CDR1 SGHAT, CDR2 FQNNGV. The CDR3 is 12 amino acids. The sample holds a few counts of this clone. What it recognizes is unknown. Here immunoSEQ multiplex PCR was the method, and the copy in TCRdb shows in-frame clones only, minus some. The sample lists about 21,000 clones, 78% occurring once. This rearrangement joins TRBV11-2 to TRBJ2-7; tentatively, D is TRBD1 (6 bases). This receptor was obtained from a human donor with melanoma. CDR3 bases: TGTGCCAGCAGACAGGGTGGGTACGAGCAGTACTTC. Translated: CASRQGGYEQYF. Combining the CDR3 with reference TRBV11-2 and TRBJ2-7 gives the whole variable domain EAGVAQSPRYKIIEKRQSVAFWCNPISGHATLYWYQQILGQGPKLLIQFQNNGVVDDSQLPKDRFSAERLKGVDSTLKIQPAKLEDSAVYLCASRQGGYEQYFGPGTRLTVT.